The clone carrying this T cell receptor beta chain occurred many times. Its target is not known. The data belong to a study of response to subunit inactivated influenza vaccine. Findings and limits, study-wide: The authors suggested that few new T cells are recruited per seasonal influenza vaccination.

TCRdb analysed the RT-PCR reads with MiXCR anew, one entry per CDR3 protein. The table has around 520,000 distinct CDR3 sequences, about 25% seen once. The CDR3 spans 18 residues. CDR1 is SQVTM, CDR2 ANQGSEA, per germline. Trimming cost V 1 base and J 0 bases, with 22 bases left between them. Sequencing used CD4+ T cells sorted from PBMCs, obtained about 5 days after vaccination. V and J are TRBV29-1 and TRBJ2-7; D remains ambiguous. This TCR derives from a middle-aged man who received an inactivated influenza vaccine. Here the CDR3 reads CSVEVGQVVSTNSYEQYF. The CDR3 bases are TGCAGCGTTGAAGTGGGCCAGGTGGTCAGTACGAACTCCTACGAGCAGTACTTC.